A selection of T cell receptor beta chains follows, all from one sample in a study of blood T cell repertoires in COVID-19. The repertoire was sequenced with immunoSEQ multiplex PCR; TCRdb's copy has only in-frame clones and lacks some. The sample includes fewer than 400,000 clones, around 84% of them seen just once. The specimen was peripheral blood. These receptors all come from a human donor in a cohort sampled during active COVID-19. The CDR3 runs from the conserved cysteine through the conserved F or W. The D gene is left open where the match is weak. A clone size is listed for some rows: how often the clone was seen (once, few, many), or a class if it is expanded.

v_call: TRBV7-9
d_call: TRBD2
j_call: TRBJ2-1
clone_size: NA
cdr3_nt: TGTGCCAGCAGCTTAGCAGCGGGATATGAAACCTACAATGAGCAGTTCTTC
cdr3_aa: CASSLAAGYETYNEQFF

v_call: TRBV24-1
d_call: TRBD1
j_call: TRBJ1-4
clone_size: NA
cdr3_nt: TGTGCCACCAGTGATGACCGGACAGGTAATGAAAAACTGTTTTTT
cdr3_aa: CATSDDRTGNEKLFF

v_call: TRBV9
d_call: NA
j_call: TRBJ2-6
clone_size: NA
cdr3_nt: TGTGCCAGCAGCGTAGGAGGCGGGTCCGGCTCTGGGGCCAACGTCCTGACTTTC
cdr3_aa: CASSVGGGSGSGANVLTF

v_call: TRBV19
d_call: TRBD2
j_call: TRBJ2-7
clone_size: few
cdr3_nt: TGTGCCAGTAGTATTGCCGCTAGCGGCTACGAGCAGTACTTC
cdr3_aa: CASSIAASGYEQYF

v_call: TRBV7-9
d_call: TRBD2
j_call: TRBJ2-1
clone_size: NA
cdr3_nt: TGTGCCAGCAGCTCCGACGGCTACGGGGGGACTGAGCAGTTCTTC
cdr3_aa: CASSSDGYGGTEQFF

v_call: TRBV13
d_call: TRBD2
j_call: TRBJ2-7
clone_size: NA
cdr3_nt: TGTGCCAGCAGCTTAGGACGAGCGGGAGGCCTCTCCTACGAGCAGTACTTC
cdr3_aa: CASSLGRAGGLSYEQYF

v_call: TRBV9
d_call: NA
j_call: TRBJ2-7
clone_size: NA
cdr3_nt: TGTGCCAGCAGCGTAGCGGGGTCCCACGAGCAGTACTTC
cdr3_aa: CASSVAGSHEQYF

v_call: TRBV15
d_call: TRBD2
j_call: TRBJ2-7
clone_size: NA
cdr3_nt: TGTGCCACCAGCAGAGCCGGGACTAGCGAGGTCTACGAGCAGTACTTC
cdr3_aa: CATSRAGTSEVYEQYF

v_call: TRBV15
d_call: NA
j_call: TRBJ1-1
clone_size: NA
cdr3_nt: TGTGCCACCAGCAGAGCGTTCGGAGTTAACACTGAAGCTTTCTTT
cdr3_aa: CATSRAFGVNTEAFF

v_call: TRBV11-2
d_call: NA
j_call: TRBJ2-5
clone_size: NA
cdr3_nt: TGTGCCAGCGGCGAGCGGGAGACCCAGTACTTC
cdr3_aa: CASGERETQYF

v_call: TRBV2
d_call: NA
j_call: TRBJ2-2
clone_size: once
cdr3_nt: TGTGCCAGCACAACATCGCGGACCGGGGAGCTGTTTTTT
cdr3_aa: CASTTSRTGELFF

v_call: TRBV18
d_call: NA
j_call: TRBJ2-4
clone_size: NA
cdr3_nt: TGTGCCAGCTCACCAGCGGAACTAGCCAAAAACATTCAGTACTTC
cdr3_aa: CASSPAELAKNIQYF

v_call: TRBV9
d_call: NA
j_call: TRBJ1-1
clone_size: NA
cdr3_nt: TGTGCCAGCAGCGCAGAACCTAGGGGCCTCATGAACACTGAAGCTTTCTTT
cdr3_aa: CASSAEPRGLMNTEAFF

v_call: TRBV28
d_call: NA
j_call: TRBJ2-7
clone_size: NA
cdr3_nt: TGTGCCAGCAGATCAGCGGGCTTCTCCTACGAGCAGTACTTC
cdr3_aa: CASRSAGFSYEQYF

v_call: TRBV7-9
d_call: NA
j_call: TRBJ1-2
clone_size: NA
cdr3_nt: TGTGCCAGCAGCTGGCAGGGGATACGAAACTATGGCTACACCTTC
cdr3_aa: CASSWQGIRNYGYTF